The T cell receptor beta chain described here comes from a study of CD8 T cells in ankylosing spondylitis (dated by TCRdb to about 2017). For the study in its entirety: The study set out to find disease-linked TCR variants by profiling T cell receptor beta repertoires in ankylosing spondylitis patients and healthy donors. The full study cohort comprised roughly 24 ankylosing spondylitis patients and roughly 110 healthy donors. Peripheral blood was sampled, and synovial fluid was also collected from ankylosing spondylitis patients.

For CDR1 and CDR2, the germline V gene lists SGHRS and YFSETQ. V drops 5 bases and J drops 3 bases, leaving 14 bases in between. Including the terminal cysteine and phenylalanine, the CDR3 comprises 15 residues. The read is trimmed to its CDR3 DNA, 45 bases read in frame from base 1. TCRdb records Illumina HiSeq 2500 as the sequencer. Quantitative 5'-RACE with molecular barcodes was the method used to prepare the TCR beta libraries. The study's processing was this. A new computational method, built on a probabilistic model of VDJ rearrangement, was used to identify disease-linked TCR variants. TCRdb ran its own pipeline on the public reads, namely fastp trimming at Q25 and MiXCR clone calling, and kept in-frame beta chains. Records with the same CDR3 protein are collapsed into one entry carrying the most frequent genes and DNA. The V and J calls follow TCRdb's processing rather than the paper's. Recorded for this sample are 300,000 to 400,000 distinct CDR3 sequences; over 12% of them occurred a single time. The leading ten clones occupy roughly 0.99% of the sample.

This clonotype was counted between two and nine times. The target of this receptor is not known. Base qualities are not recorded, but no much larger clone differs from it by a single base. Points the paper makes about the study in general: Significant enrichment of the disease-linked clones was reported in matched synovial fluid samples from ankylosing spondylitis patients. Some TCR beta motif variants had previously been reported in synovial fluid and blood of reactive arthritis patients, which suggested common disease-initiation mechanisms. The disease-linked clones showed a CD8+ phenotype and occurred at relatively low frequencies in peripheral blood. Blood from ankylosing spondylitis patients appeared to be characterized by a TCR beta motif composed of under 10 highly homologous amino acid variants.

The chain was built from TRBV5-1 and TRBJ2-2; TRBD2 is perhaps the D gene, given 5 matching bases. The receptor was derived from a male donor with ankylosing spondylitis or in good health (not recorded which). The sequenced sample consisted of blood, either unsorted or a sorted T cell fraction (not recorded which). CDR3 reads: CASSYRGDHTGELFF. DNA sequence: TGCGCCAGCAGTTACCGGGGAGATCACACCGGGGAGCTGTTTTTT.